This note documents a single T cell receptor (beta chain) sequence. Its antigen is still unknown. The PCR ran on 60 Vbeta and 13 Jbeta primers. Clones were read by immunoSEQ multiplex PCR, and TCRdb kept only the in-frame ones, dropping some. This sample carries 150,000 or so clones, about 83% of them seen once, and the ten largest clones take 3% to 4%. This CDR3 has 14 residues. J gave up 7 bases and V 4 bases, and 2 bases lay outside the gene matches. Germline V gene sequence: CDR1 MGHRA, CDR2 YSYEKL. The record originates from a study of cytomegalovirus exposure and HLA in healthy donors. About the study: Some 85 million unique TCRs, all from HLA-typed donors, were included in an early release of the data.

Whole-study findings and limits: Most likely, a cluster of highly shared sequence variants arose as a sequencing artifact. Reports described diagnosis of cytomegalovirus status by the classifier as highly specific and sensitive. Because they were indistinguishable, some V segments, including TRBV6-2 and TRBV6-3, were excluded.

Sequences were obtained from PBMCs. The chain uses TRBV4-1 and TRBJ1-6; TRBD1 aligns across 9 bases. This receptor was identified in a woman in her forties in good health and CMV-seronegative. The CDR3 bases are TGCGCCAGCAGCCGGGACAGGGACAATTCACCCCTCCACTTT. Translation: CASSRDRDNSPLHF.